This TCR beta chain was recovered during a study of PD-L1 blockade in urothelial cancer. Study in general: Analyses used blood from 3 weeks (second dose) and 6 weeks after treatment start. Study-wide points: Clonality of blood TCR below the median before treatment predicted better survival. Greater 3-week expansion of tumor-associated blood clones was recorded for durable-benefit patients.

The germline V gene has CDR1 SGHDT and CDR2 YYEEEE. The CDR3 loop spans 14 amino acids. The V segment lost 4 bases and the J segment 10 bases; nucleotides outside the gene matches: 6. Concerning this clone itself: Its antigen remains unidentified.

Time point here: peripheral blood 6 weeks after treatment start. Patients in the study were battling locally advanced or metastatic urothelial carcinoma. TCRdb's copy holds only in-frame clones and misses some; the assay was immunoSEQ multiplex PCR. The sample has 50,000 to 60,000 clones, 85% to 90% seen once; the top ten hold 2.4%. The TCR originated in a man aged 60 to 75 with urothelial cancer. This sample comprised PBMCs, obtained around atezolizumab (anti-PD-L1) treatment. J is TRBJ2-3 and V is TRBV5-6, with 13 bases fitting TRBD2. The DNA of the CDR3 is TGTGCCAGCAGCCGAGGACTAGCGGGGGCTGCGCAGTATTTT. This codes for CASSRGLAGAAQYF.